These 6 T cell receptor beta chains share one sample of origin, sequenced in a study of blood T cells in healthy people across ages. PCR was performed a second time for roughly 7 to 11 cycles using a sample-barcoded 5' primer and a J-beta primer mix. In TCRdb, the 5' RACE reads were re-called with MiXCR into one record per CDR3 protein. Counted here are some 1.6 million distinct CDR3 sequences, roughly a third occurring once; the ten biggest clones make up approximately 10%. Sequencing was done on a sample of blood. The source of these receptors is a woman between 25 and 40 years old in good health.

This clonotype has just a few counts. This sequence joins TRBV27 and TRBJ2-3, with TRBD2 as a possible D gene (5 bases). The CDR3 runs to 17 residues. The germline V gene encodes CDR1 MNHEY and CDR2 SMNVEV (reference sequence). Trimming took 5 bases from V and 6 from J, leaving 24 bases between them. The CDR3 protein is CASSPTSSPTAQDTQYF. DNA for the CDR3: TGTGCCAGCAGTCCAACGTCTAGCCCCACTGCGCAGGATACGCAGTATTTT.

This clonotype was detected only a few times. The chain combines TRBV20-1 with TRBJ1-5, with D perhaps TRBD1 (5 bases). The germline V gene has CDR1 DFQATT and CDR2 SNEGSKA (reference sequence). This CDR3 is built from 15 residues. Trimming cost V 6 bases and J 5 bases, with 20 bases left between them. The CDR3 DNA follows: TGCAGTGCCAAACCCCGGGTCCGAGGGGATCAGCCCCAGCATTTT. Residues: CSAKPRVRGDQPQHF.

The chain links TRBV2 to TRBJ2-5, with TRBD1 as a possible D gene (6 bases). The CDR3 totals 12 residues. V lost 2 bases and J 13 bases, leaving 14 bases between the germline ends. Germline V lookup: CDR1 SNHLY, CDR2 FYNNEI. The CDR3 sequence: CASSERLVGAYF. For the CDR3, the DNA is TGTGCCAGCAGTGAACGGCTAGTGGGGGCGTACTTC.

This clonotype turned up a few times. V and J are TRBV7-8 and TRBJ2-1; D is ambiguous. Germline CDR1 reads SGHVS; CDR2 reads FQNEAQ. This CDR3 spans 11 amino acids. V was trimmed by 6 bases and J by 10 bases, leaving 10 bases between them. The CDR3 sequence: CASSPDEEQFF. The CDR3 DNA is TGTGCCAGCAGTCCGGATGAGGAGCAGTTCTTC.

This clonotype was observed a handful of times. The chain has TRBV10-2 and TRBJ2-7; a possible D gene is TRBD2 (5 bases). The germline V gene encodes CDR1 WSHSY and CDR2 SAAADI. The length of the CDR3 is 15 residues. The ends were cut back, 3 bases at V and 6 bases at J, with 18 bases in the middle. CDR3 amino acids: CASSDEGSYLVEQYF. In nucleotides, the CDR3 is TGCGCCAGCAGTGATGAGGGCAGCTACTTGGTCGAGCAGTACTTC.

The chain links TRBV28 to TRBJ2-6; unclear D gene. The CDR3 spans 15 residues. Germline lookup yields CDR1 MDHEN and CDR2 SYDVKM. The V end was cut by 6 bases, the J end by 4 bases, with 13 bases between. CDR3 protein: CASRSKNSGANVLTF. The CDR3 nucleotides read TGTGCCAGCAGGTCCAAAAATTCGGGGGCCAACGTCCTGACTTTC. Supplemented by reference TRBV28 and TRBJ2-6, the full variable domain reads DVKVTQSSRYLVKRTGEKVFLECVQDMDHENMFWYRQDPGLGLRLIYFSYDVKMKEKGDIPEGYSVSREKKERFSLILESASTNQTSMYLCASRSKNSGANVLTFGAGSRLTVL.